This TCR beta chain derives from a study of blood T cell repertoires in COVID-19. Trimming stripped 7 bases from V and 1 base from J, with 10 bases between. The CDR3 runs 14 residues. Germline V gene data show CDR1 as KGHDR and CDR2 as SFDVKD. Per the study methods: Amplifying reference gene primers gave estimates of nucleated cell counts. Repertoires were generated with immunoSEQ multiplex PCR, while TCRdb's copy carries only in-frame clones and drops some. V and J calls and clone size are those listed in that table; D and trimming were worked out from the DNA. The sample records roughly 250,000 clones, over 80% being singletons. In this sample, this clone turned up a few times.

The sequencing input was peripheral blood. This TCR derives from a middle-aged woman with acute or convalescent COVID-19. The chain joins TRBV24-1 to TRBJ1-5, with a weak D call TRBD1 (5 bases). The CDR3 DNA sequence: TGTGCCACCAGCGCAGGGTCCAGCAATCAGCCCCAGCATTTT. It yields the protein CATSAGSSNQPQHF.